The T cell receptor beta chain under discussion was sequenced for a study of blood T cells in healthy people across ages. Sample-barcoded 5' priming and a J-beta primer mix drove a second PCR of roughly 7 to 11 cycles. In TCRdb, the 5' RACE reads were re-called with MiXCR into one record per CDR3 protein. Of around 970,000 distinct CDR3 sequences detected, 51% appear once; the ten largest clones hold around 21%. V shed 0 bases, J shed 5 bases, and the junction held 8 bases outside the gene matches. Germline lookup yields CDR1 DFQATT and CDR2 SNEGSKA (reference sequence). The length of the CDR3 is 15 residues.

The genes are TRBV20-1 and TRBJ2-5, with 8 bases identical to TRBD2. The sequence was obtained from a woman aged 60-75 years in good health. Sequencing input: blood. CDR3 sequence: CSARDVAGRRETQYF. CDR3 coding DNA: TGCAGTGCTAGAGATGTAGCGGGAAGGAGGGAGACCCAGTACTTC.